A selection of T cell receptor beta chains follows, all from one sample in a study of CXCR3-negative and CXCR3-positive naive CD8 T cells. TCRdb reprocessed the 5' RACE reads, keeping one entry per CDR3 protein, no DNA. The sample has about 92,000 distinct CDR3 sequences, and its top ten clones hold 1.7%. Sample: naive CXCR3- CD8+ T cells from blood. The receptors here all came from a human donor in good health. Some clones in this sample may be carry-over from other donors' samples. Both conserved end residues are part of each CDR3.

v_gene	j_gene	CDR3aa
TRBV18	TRBJ2-2	CASSPSTTGAGELFF
TRBV20-1	TRBJ2-3	CSARDSDMQGPDTQYF
TRBV27	TRBJ2-5	CASSLYDRWEETQYF
TRBV13	TRBJ1-1	CASSVEGSYTEAFF
TRBV28	TRBJ2-3	CASSPPGPDTQYF
TRBV5-4	TRBJ2-5	CASSYYPAGAQETQYF
TRBV7-9	TRBJ2-7	CATRTGAGYEQYF
TRBV11-1	TRBJ2-1	CASSPSGDGSVNEQFF
TRBV5-5	TRBJ1-5	CASSLAVIPGEDQPQHF
TRBV28	TRBJ2-2	CASSSGSVNTGELFF
TRBV29-1	TRBJ2-1	CSVGGYNGVDEQFF
TRBV7-4	TRBJ2-5	CASSLPSKETQYF
TRBV29-1	TRBJ2-7	CSVEILSSSYEQYF
TRBV4-1	TRBJ2-1	CASSHPPGGRTYNEQFF
TRBV28	TRBJ2-5	CASTHYRGLGETQYF
TRBV28	TRBJ2-3	CASSLWGTGGTDTQYF
TRBV11-2	TRBJ2-5	CASSKILQETQYF